These T cell receptor beta chains were read from a single sample in a study of cytomegalovirus exposure and HLA in healthy donors. Sequenced by immunoSEQ multiplex PCR; TCRdb stores in-frame clones only, minus some. The sample holds around 120,000 clones, 65% to 80% seen once. The specimen was PBMCs. The receptors come from a woman in her forties in good health and CMV-seronegative. The CDR3 runs from the conserved cysteine through the conserved F or W. A D gene is named only where the DNA matches it firmly. Clone size is stated in some rows and not others, as once, few, many or a class when expanded.

d_gene,v_gene,abundance,j_gene,CDR3nt,CDR3aa
.,TRBV30,.,TRBJ2-5,TGTGCCTGGAGGGCTGCCAGCCAAGAGACCCAGTACTTC,CAWRAASQETQYF
.,TRBV5-1,.,TRBJ2-3,TGCGCCAGCAGCTTGGACAGTACTAGCACAGATACGCAGTATTTT,CASSLDSTSTDTQYF
TRBD1,TRBV19,.,TRBJ2-7,TGTGCCAGTAGTATCAGGGCAGGGGGCTCCTACGAGCAGTACTTC,CASSIRAGGSYEQYF
TRBD2,TRBV7-8,.,TRBJ2-7,TGTGCCAGCAGCCAGAACAGCGGGAGCTCCTACGAGCAGTACTTC,CASSQNSGSSYEQYF
.,TRBV7-8,.,TRBJ1-2,TGTGCCAGCAGCTTCGCCCGAGGGGGGGACGGCTACACCTTC,CASSFARGGDGYTF
TRBD1,TRBV27,.,TRBJ2-1,TGTGCCAGCAGTCACCGGGGGACAGGGGCCTCCTACAATGAGCAGTTCTTC,CASSHRGTGASYNEQFF
TRBD1,TRBV6-5,.,TRBJ1-2,TGTGCCAGCAGGGTATCACAGGGGAGTGGCTACACCTTC,CASRVSQGSGYTF
TRBD2,TRBV29-1,.,TRBJ2-4,TGCAGCGTCGCGAGGGGGGCGATAAGACTAGCGGGAGGGCGCGGGGCCAAAAACATTCAGTACTTC,CSVARGAIRLAGGRGAKNIQYF
TRBD2,TRBV7-2,.,TRBJ2-1,TGTGCCAGCAGCTCCCTCGGGGGGGGTGAGCAGTTCTTC,CASSSLGGGEQFF
TRBD2,TRBV9,.,TRBJ2-5,TGTGCCAGCAGCTTTCGGCCCTTAGCGGGGGGGTCGGAGACCCAGTACTTC,CASSFRPLAGGSETQYF
.,TRBV6-6,few,TRBJ2-7,TGTGCCAGCAGTTACTCAACAGAATACGAGCAGTACTTC,CASSYSTEYEQYF
TRBD1,TRBV7-9,.,TRBJ2-7,TGTGCCAGCAGTTCAGGGACAGGGGACGAGCAGTACTTC,CASSSGTGDEQYF
TRBD1,TRBV4-3,once,TRBJ1-6,TGCGCCAGCAGCCAAGATACCGCCGGGACAGGGCATTCACCCCTCCACTTT,CASSQDTAGTGHSPLHF
.,TRBV19,.,TRBJ1-4,TGTGCCAGTAGTACGTTTGGAGCTAATGAAAAACTGTTTTTT,CASSTFGANEKLFF
.,TRBV6-1,.,TRBJ2-1,TGTGCCAGCAGCATCCAGGGCATCTATGAGCAGTTCTTC,CASSIQGIYEQFF
TRBD2,TRBV27,.,TRBJ2-3,TGTGCCAGCAGCCCGACCTCGCCGGGACTAGAAGCCCCAGATACGCAGTATTTT,CASSPTSPGLEAPDTQYF
.,TRBV4-1,.,TRBJ2-3,TGCGCCAGCAGCCTCCTAGGAACTAGCACAGATACGCAGTATTTT,CASSLLGTSTDTQYF
TRBD2,TRBV27,once,TRBJ2-1,TGTGCCAGCAGACCTTTCGGGAGGGGAGGCAATGAGCAGTTCTTC,CASRPFGRGGNEQFF
.,TRBV25-1,few,TRBJ1-1,TGTGCCAGCAGTGAATGGGCGGGGGCAGAAGCTTTCTTT,CASSEWAGAEAFF
TRBD2,TRBV5-4,.,TRBJ2-5,TGTGCCAGTAGGACTAGCGGGGAAGAGACCCAGTACTTC,CASRTSGEETQYF
.,TRBV7-8,.,TRBJ1-5,TGTGCCAGCAGCTTCCACCAGGGCCAGGGCAATCAGCCCCAGCATTTT,CASSFHQGQGNQPQHF
TRBD2,TRBV10-3,.,TRBJ2-7,TGTGCCATCAGTGAGTCGGCGGGAGGTACTCTCAACGAGCAGTACTTC,CAISESAGGTLNEQYF
TRBD2,TRBV27,.,TRBJ2-7,TGTGCCAGCAGTTTCTCGACTAGCGGGAATTCCTACGAGCAGTACTTC,CASSFSTSGNSYEQYF
TRBD2,TRBV2,.,TRBJ2-3,TGTGCCAGCAGTCTTTCCCCAGCGGGGGGCACAGATACGCAGTATTTT,CASSLSPAGGTDTQYF
.,TRBV11-2,.,TRBJ2-7,TGTGCCAGGGTCTTAGGGGGCGGGGCGGTAAGCTCCTACGAGCAGTACTTC,CARVLGGGAVSSYEQYF
TRBD2,TRBV7-8,.,TRBJ2-7,TGTGCCAGCAGCTCCACTAGCGGGATTTACGAGCAGTACTTC,CASSSTSGIYEQYF
.,TRBV15,.,TRBJ2-7,TGTGCCACCAGCTCCCGCGGGGGCGCCGAGCAGTACTTC,CATSSRGGAEQYF
TRBD1,TRBV4-1,.,TRBJ2-5,TGCGCCAGCAGCCCCGGACAGGGCGGAGAGACCCAGTACTTC,CASSPGQGGETQYF
.,TRBV9,.,TRBJ1-2,TGTGCCAGCAGCAAGACAGAAGCTAACTATGGCTACACCTTC,CASSKTEANYGYTF
.,TRBV28,.,TRBJ1-3,TGTGCCAGCAGTTTTCAGGGCTACGGAAACACCATATATTTT,CASSFQGYGNTIYF
.,TRBV15,.,TRBJ2-2,TGTGCCAGTAGCGGGACAGCGAACACCGGGGAGCTGTTTTTT,CASSGTANTGELFF